One and the same sample provided the 30 T cell receptor beta chains below, sequenced in a study of regulatory T cells in long-lasting Graves disease. Indicated time point: persistent/refractory GD, antithyroid drugs over 5 years with positive TRAb. RNA extracted from PBMCs served as the sequencing template. TCR beta libraries were built with iRepertoire HTBI primers and Arm-PCR of CDR3 regions. MiXCR, run by TCRdb on the multiplex PCR reads, gives a single entry per CDR3 protein. The data show about 470,000 distinct CDR3 sequences, roughly 20% seen once. Here the sequenced sample was peripheral blood mononuclear cells (PBMCs), taken when the disease was refractory, from a patient treated with antithyroid drugs. These TCRs come from a female donor with Graves disease.

To note about this clonotype: A read error is likely, as this CDR3 ends without the conserved phenylalanine or tryptophan. J is TRBJ1-2 and V is TRBV6-1; possibly TRBD1 for D (5 bases). The germline CDR1 and CDR2 sequences are MNHNS and SASEGT. V lost 5 bases and J 0 bases, leaving 13 bases between the germline ends. The CDR3 is 15 amino acids. The CDR3 sequence is CASSLTGRTNYGYTL. CDR3 sequence (DNA): TGTGCCAGCAGTCTTACAGGCCGAACTAACTATGGCTACACCTTA.

V and J are TRBV5-1 and TRBJ2-7, with D maybe TRBD2 (7 bases). Trimming removed 1 base from V and 2 bases from J, with 16 bases in between. Germline CDR1 SGHRS, CDR2 YFSETQ. This CDR3 region has 16 residues. The CDR3 protein is CASSLWGGDTPYEQYF. CDR3 bases: TGCGCCAGCAGCTTGTGGGGGGGGGACACTCCCTACGAGCAGTACTTC.

This clonotype was found a few times. The chain is built from TRBV30 and TRBJ1-3; 7 bases are a match to TRBD1. The V and J ends lost 1 base and 4 bases, in that order; junction bases with no gene match: 10. Germline CDR1 GTSNPN, CDR2 SVGIG (reference sequence). This CDR3 comprises 16 residues. The CDR3 protein is CAWSATSTGKGNTIYF. CDR3 nucleotides: TGTGCCTGGAGTGCAACTTCGACAGGGAAAGGAAACACCATATATTTT.

The rearrangement joins TRBV19 to TRBJ1-5, with 7 bases lining up with TRBD1. V trimming: 5 bases; J trimming: 1 base; junction bases outside the gene matches: 2. The CDR3 has 14 amino acids. Germline-derived CDR1 and CDR2 are LNHDA and SQIVND (reference sequence). CDR3 sequence: CASSSQGSNQPQHF. DNA for the CDR3: TGTGCCAGTAGTTCACAGGGGAGCAATCAGCCCCAGCATTTT.

The chain couples TRBV30 to TRBJ2-5; 11 bases are a match to TRBD2. The better agreement between TRBJ2-1 and the DNA end casts doubt on the J call. Germline assignment: CDR1 GTSNPN and CDR2 SVGIG (reference sequence). CDR3 length: 15 residues. The CDR3 loop reads CAWRLGSGRGLEQFF. The CDR3 nucleotides read TGTGCCTGGCGATTAGGTAGCGGGAGGGGGCTGGAGCAGTTCTTC.

The chain links TRBV29-1 to TRBJ2-3; D is undetermined. CDR1 is SQVTM, CDR2 ANQGSEA, per germline. The V end lost 0 bases, the J end lost 3 bases, and 13 bases lay between the germline ends. The CDR3 extends over 15 amino acids. Here the CDR3 reads CSVEEQSWGTDTQYF. CDR3 nucleotide sequence: TGCAGCGTTGAAGAACAGTCATGGGGTACAGATACGCAGTATTTT.

This clonotype was detected ten times or more. This chain links TRBV7-2 with TRBJ1-2, with D possibly TRBD1 on 5 matching bases. Trimming pared 1 base from V and 2 bases from J, leaving 8 bases between. The length of the CDR3 is 14 residues. From germline, CDR1 is SGHTA and CDR2 FQGNSA. CDR3 nucleotides: TGTGCCAGCAGCTTAGAGGAGGGGAACTATGGCTACACCTTC. It codes for CASSLEEGNYGYTF. The variable domain in full, with the rest retrieved from reference TRBV7-2 and TRBJ1-2, is GAGVSQSPSNKVTEKGKDVELRCDPISGHTALYWYRQSLGQGLEFLIYFQGNSAPDKSGLPSDRFSAERTGGSVSTLTIQRTQQEDSAVYLCASSLEEGNYGYTFGSGTRLTVV.

The sample holds a few counts of this clonotype. The V gene is TRBV29-1, the J gene TRBJ1-5, with 7 bases lining up with TRBD1. Germline V gene sequence: CDR1 SQVTM, CDR2 ANQGSEA. The CDR3 covers 14 residues. V lost 4 bases, J lost 4 bases, and 7 bases stayed unmatched. CDR3 coding DNA: TGCAGCGTTGTACAGGGGTCAGGGAATCAGCCCCAGCATTTT. This sequence encodes CSVVQGSGNQPQHF.

This chain connects TRBV6-1 to TRBJ1-5; D gene uncertain. The germline V gene has CDR1 MNHNS and CDR2 SASEGT. Trimming removed 5 bases at V and 0 bases at J, with 8 bases between. The CDR3 covers 14 residues. As DNA, the CDR3 is TGTGCCAGCAGTCCGCGGGCTAGCAATCAGCCCCAGCATTTT. As protein: CASSPRASNQPQHF.

About this clonotype itself: Given a much more abundant clone one base away, this may be a read error. This CDR3 fails to terminate in the conserved phenylalanine or tryptophan, so it likely reflects a read error. The chain uses TRBV6-2 or TRBV6-3 and TRBJ2-7; D may be TRBD2 (5 bases). In germline, CDR1 is MNHEY, CDR2 SVGEGT. Trimming shortened V by 2 bases and J by 10 bases, and 9 bases separated the two germline ends. This CDR3 has 11 amino acids. Here the CDR3 reads CASSYLRGQYL. CDR3 DNA: TGTGCCAGCAGTTACCTTCGGGGACAGTACCTC.

This clonotype showed up just a few times. The chain carries TRBV28 and TRBJ2-2; tentatively, D is TRBD1 or TRBD2 (5 bases each). V gave up 11 bases and J gave up 3 bases, with 13 bases separating them. Germline CDR1 and CDR2: MDHEN and SYDVKM. The CDR3 runs to 13 residues. The CDR3 loop is CAGRDDYTGELFF. DNA of the CDR3: TGTGCCGGCCGGGACGACTACACCGGGGAGCTGTTTTTT. The full variable domain, rest sourced from reference TRBV28 and TRBJ2-2, is DVKVTQSSRYLVKRTGEKVFLECVQDMDHENMFWYRQDPGLGLRLIYFSYDVKMKEKGDIPEGYSVSREKKERFSLILESASTNQTSMYLCAGRDDYTGELFFGEGSRLTVL.

The chain couples TRBV5-1 to TRBJ2-5; tentatively, D is TRBD2 (6 bases). The CDR3 loop spans 15 amino acids. Trimming took 4 bases from V and 3 from J, leaving 16 bases between them. Germline CDR1 is SGHRS and CDR2 is YFSETQ. The CDR3 region has the DNA TGCGCCAGCAGCCCCCAGCTAGCGAGAAAAGAGACCCAGTACTTC. It is translated as CASSPQLARKETQYF.

This clonotype occurred a few times. A much larger clone lies a single base off, so this may be a read error. The chain joins TRBV6-1 to TRBJ1-1; D is unresolved. The CDR3 has 10 residues. Germline lookup yields CDR1 MNHNS and CDR2 SASEGT. V dropped 8 bases and J dropped 7 bases, with 8 bases sitting between them. The CDR3 region has the DNA TGTGCCAGCGGAACCTATGAAGCTTTCTTT. It yields the protein CASGTYEAFF.

Comment on this clonotype: A much larger clone lies a single base off, so this may be a read error. The chain employs TRBV12-3 or TRBV12-4 and TRBJ1-1, with 8 bases fitting TRBD1. There are 14 residues in the CDR3. V lost 6 bases to trimming and J lost 5 bases; unmatched junction nucleotides: 8. In DNA form, the CDR3 reads TGTGCCAGCAGCAAAGACAGGGGAGGTACTGAAGCTTTCTTT. It yields the protein CASSKDRGGTEAFF.

This clonotype was seen only a few times. The V gene is TRBV27, the J gene TRBJ2-7, with TRBD2 identical over 8 bases. V gave up 6 bases and J gave up 6 bases; unmatched junction bases: 10. The CDR3 is made up of 14 amino acids. Germline V lookup: CDR1 MNHEY, CDR2 SMNVEV (reference sequence). The CDR3 is CASRTWREVSEQYV. CDR3 DNA sequence: TGTGCCAGCAGGACTTGGCGGGAGGTATCCGAGCAGTACGTC.

In DNA form, the CDR3 reads TGTGCCAGCAGCTCGACAGGGTTACCCCACGAGCAGTACTTC. Protein: CASSSTGLPHEQYF. The chain has TRBV7-8 and TRBJ2-7; TRBD1 matches at 7 bases. Germline CDR1 is SGHVS and CDR2 is FQNEAQ. The V gene end was trimmed by 4 bases and the J gene end by 5 bases; junction bases not matched to a gene: 8. The CDR3 is 14 amino acids.

V and J are TRBV29-1 and TRBJ1-3; possibly TRBD1 for D (6 bases). CDR1 and CDR2 (germline): SQVTM, ANQGSEA. Deletions cut 5 bases from V and 11 bases from J, with 37 bases between. This CDR3 has 19 residues. CDR3 bases: TGCAGCGTTATGGCGCCACGGACAGAAAGCTCCCCCCCGGGAGTCGCCATATATTTT. This gives the protein CSVMAPRTESSPPGVAIYF.

This clonotype was seen a few times. CDR3 DNA: TGTGCCAGCACACGTGAGGACTACGAGCAGTACTTC. Its protein is CASTREDYEQYF. V is TRBV18 and J is TRBJ2-7; D gene uncertain. Trimming cost V 8 bases and J 3 bases, with 11 bases left between them. The CDR3 has 12 residues. CDR1 is KGHSH and CDR2 is LQKENI in the germline V gene.

This clonotype was seen ten or more times. This chain links TRBV6-5 with TRBJ2-7, with D tentatively TRBD2 (6 bases). Germline CDR1 MNHEY, CDR2 SVGAGI. The CDR3 is 15 amino acids. With 0 bases removed from V and 3 bases from J, the gap between germline ends came to 12 bases. The CDR3 spells CASSYSGASVYEQYF. The CDR3 DNA is TGTGCCAGCAGTTACTCCGGGGCTAGCGTCTACGAGCAGTACTTC.

This clonotype was counted at least ten times. The chain joins TRBV28 to TRBJ1-1; perhaps TRBD1 as D (5 bases). Germline V lookup: CDR1 MDHEN, CDR2 SYDVKM. This CDR3 has 14 residues. V was clipped by 7 bases and J by 1 base, with 13 bases between them. The DNA for the CDR3 is TGTGCCAGCACAGTCCCGGGGGGGAACACTGAAGCTTTCTTT. It yields the protein CASTVPGGNTEAFF.

As regards this clonotype: With a much larger clone just one base away, this may be a read error. This chain links TRBV6-1 with TRBJ1-2; D remains unclear. V lost 6 bases, J lost 3 bases, and 14 bases lay in between. In germline, CDR1 is MNHNS, CDR2 SASEGT. The CDR3 spans 14 residues. CDR3 bases: TGTGCCAGCAGCCAACTCACGGATGACTATGGCTACACCTTC. Amino acids: CASSQLTDDYGYTF.

The gene calls are TRBV7-9 and TRBJ2-7; no definite D call. Germline V lookup: CDR1 SEHNR, CDR2 FQNEAQ (reference sequence). V was pared by 1 base and J by 6 bases, with 7 bases between. This CDR3 has 12 residues. The chain's CDR3 is CASSLGESEQYF. As DNA, the CDR3 is TGTGCCAGCAGCTTAGGTGAGAGCGAGCAGTACTTC. Using reference TRBV7-9 and TRBJ2-7 for the parts outside the CDR3, the full variable domain is DTGVSQNPRHKITKRGQNVTFRCDPISEHNRLYWYRQTLGQGPEFLTYFQNEAQLEKSRLLSDRFSAERPKGSFSTLEIQRTEQGDSAMYLCASSLGESEQYFGPGTRLTVT.

At least ten counts were recorded for this clonotype. The chain links TRBV18 to TRBJ1-1; TRBD1 is a possible D gene (6 bases). Looked up from germline, CDR1 is KGHSH and CDR2 is LQKENI. The V and J ends lost 6 bases and 1 base respectively, with 12 bases between them. The CDR3 sequence is 14 residues long. In DNA, the CDR3 is TGTGCCAGCTCCCTCAAGACAGGGAACACTGAAGCTTTCTTT. Translating gives CASSLKTGNTEAFF.

This clonotype was detected ten times or more. V is TRBV27 and J is TRBJ2-2, with a weak D call TRBD1 (6 bases). This CDR3 comprises 14 residues. CDR1 is MNHEY, CDR2 SMNVEV, per germline (reference sequence). V lost 3 bases and J lost 5, with 10 bases in between. CDR3 protein: CASSFYRATGELFF. The CDR3 DNA sequence: TGTGCCAGCAGTTTTTACAGGGCTACCGGGGAGCTGTTTTTT.

This clonotype has at least ten counts. The chain recombines TRBV2 with TRBJ1-5; D unclear. V dropped 6 bases and J dropped 9 bases, with 15 bases sitting between them. The length of the CDR3 is 13 residues. Per the germline V gene, CDR1 is SNHLY and CDR2 is FYNNEI. CDR3 bases: TGTGCCAGCAGGGGTGGGATGGGTTTGCCCCAGCATTTT. Its protein product is CASRGGMGLPQHF.

Points on this clonotype: Being one base from a much bigger clone, this may be a read error. This chain connects TRBV29-1 to TRBJ2-7; the match to TRBD2 covers 8 bases. The germline gives CDR1 SQVTM, CDR2 ANQGSEA. The CDR3 is 16 residues long. CDR3 region: CSVAGGVAGLSHEQYF. The CDR3 coding sequence is TGCAGCGTTGCCGGGGGGGTAGCGGGGCTCTCCCACGAGCAGTACTTC.

This clonotype came up many times. The chain joins TRBV29-1 to TRBJ1-2, with D perhaps matching TRBD1 (5 bases). This CDR3 spans 14 amino acids. The V gene's germline CDR1 is SQVTM and CDR2 ANQGSEA. Trimming left V 6 bases short and J 8 bases short, with 22 bases between. The CDR3 DNA is TGCAGCGTGGATGGGCAGGGATATTATGGAGGCTACACCTTC. Its protein product is CSVDGQGYYGGYTF.

The table lists this clonotype with many counts. The rearrangement uses TRBV2 and TRBJ2-7, with D unclear. Germline CDR1 reads SNHLY; CDR2 reads FYNNEI. The V end was cut by 3 bases, the J end by 3 bases, with 9 bases between. CDR3 length: 13 residues. The CDR3 region has the DNA TGTGCCAGCAGTGACTCTCTAGACTACGAGCAGTACTTC. This gives the protein CASSDSLDYEQYF.

This clonotype has more than one count but fewer than ten. The V and J genes are TRBV7-8 and TRBJ1-1, with D possibly being TRBD1 (5 bases). V was shortened by 6 bases and J by 6 bases, with 17 bases between the two germline ends. Germline V gene data show CDR1 as SGHVS and CDR2 as FQNEAQ. The CDR3 runs to 14 residues. CDR3 in DNA: TGTGCCAGCAGTCCGCCCGTAGGGGCCCCTGAAGCTTTCTTT. This sequence encodes CASSPPVGAPEAFF.

This clonotype was recorded a few times. DNA for the CDR3: TGTGCCAGCATCGAAAGCGGGAACTACAATGAGCAGTTCTTC. Translated: CASIESGNYNEQFF. The chain joins TRBV7-9 to TRBJ2-1, with TRBD2 matching over 7 bases. With V trimmed by 7 bases and J by 3 bases, 6 bases remained unmatched. CDR1 and CDR2 (germline): SEHNR, FQNEAQ (reference sequence). The CDR3 loop spans 14 amino acids.